This T cell receptor beta chain stems from a study of beta chain features in type 1 diabetes. Whole-study findings and limits: VDJ junctions in type 1 diabetes patients carried more deletions and fewer insertions. There was a moderate but significant shortening of TCRB CDR3s in all four CD4+ subsets of Type 1 diabetes patients.

Central memory, naive, regulatory and stem cell-like memory CD4+ cells were sorted by CD45RO/CCR7/CD25/CD127/CD95/CD27. Per the germline V gene, CDR1 is SGDLS and CDR2 is YYNGEE. The CDR3 covers 14 residues. Germline trimming cut 4 bases from V and 1 base from J; bases unmatched to any gene: 5. This clone appeared a few times. What it binds is unknown. Of the isolated RNA, all was reverse transcribed, and so the sequenced material was expressed TCRB transcripts. The method was immunoSEQ multiplex PCR; TCRdb's version includes in-frame clones alone and lacks a portion of them. The sample yields 600,000 to 700,000 clones, about an eighth seen once.

This clonotype was sampled from a young man with type 1 diabetes. Sequenced input: naive CD4+ T cells from blood. The chain links TRBV9 to TRBJ2-7; 7 bases map to TRBD1. In DNA form, the CDR3 reads TGTGCCAGCAGCTCAGGGGGAGAGTCCTACGAGCAGTACTTC. Protein product: CASSSGGESYEQYF.